What follows are 2 T cell receptor beta chains derived from one specimen sequenced in a study of T-cell reconstitution after alpha-beta-depleted transplantation in children. Construction of the TCRbeta library involved unique molecular identifiers. TCRdb called the PCR reads again in MiXCR, with one record for every CDR3 protein. The sample shows about 540,000 distinct CDR3 sequences, around 18% of them seen only once. Sample: PBMCs from the stem cell graft donor, taken from the stem cell graft. The receptors here all came from a human donor who donated a stem cell graft to a child with acute lymphoblastic leukemia.

This rearrangement joins TRBV29-1 to TRBJ2-5, with 9 bases matching TRBD2. The CDR3 consists of 14 residues. Germline values: CDR1 SQVTM, CDR2 ANQGSEA. With 2 bases clipped from V and 5 bases from J, the junction kept 6 bases outside the gene matches. The CDR3 sequence: CSVESASGTETQYF. The CDR3 DNA reads TGCAGCGTTGAATCGGCTAGCGGGACTGAGACCCAGTACTTC.

The chain is built from TRBV28 and TRBJ1-5; tentatively, D is TRBD1 (5 bases). Trimming took off 1 base at V and 5 bases at J, with 15 bases between the two ends. CDR1 and CDR2 from the germline V gene are MDHEN and SYDVKM. The CDR3 has 16 amino acids. The CDR3 is CASSLYGGTRYQPQHF. CDR3 sequence (DNA): TGTGCCAGCAGTTTATATGGGGGAACGCGCTATCAGCCCCAGCATTTT.